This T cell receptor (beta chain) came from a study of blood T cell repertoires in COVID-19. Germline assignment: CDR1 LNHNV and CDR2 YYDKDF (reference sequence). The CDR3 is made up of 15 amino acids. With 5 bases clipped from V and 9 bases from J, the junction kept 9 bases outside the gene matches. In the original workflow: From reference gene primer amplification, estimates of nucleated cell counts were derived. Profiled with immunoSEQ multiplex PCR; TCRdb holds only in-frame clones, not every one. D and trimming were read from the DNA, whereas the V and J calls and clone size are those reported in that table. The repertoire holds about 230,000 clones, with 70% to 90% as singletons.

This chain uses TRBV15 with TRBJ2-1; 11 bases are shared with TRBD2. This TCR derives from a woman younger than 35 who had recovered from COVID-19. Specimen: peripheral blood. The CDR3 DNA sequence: TGTGCCACCAGCCACTACCTTGGACTAGCGGGTGAGCAGTTCTTC. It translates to CATSHYLGLAGEQFF.